This T cell receptor (beta chain) was retrieved from a study of identical twins. A universal primer site came from template switching; cDNA carried unique molecular identifiers. TCRdb ran MiXCR on the 5' RACE reads and lists one entry per CDR3 protein. The sample shows more than 1.5 million distinct CDR3 sequences, roughly a third of them seen only once. This CDR3 spans 15 amino acids. This clonotype turned up a few times. The clonotype was recovered from a newborn girl in good health. The sample taken for sequencing was cord blood. The rearrangement links TRBV21-1 to TRBJ1-2; TRBD1 is the table's D call, not checked against the DNA. TRBV21-1 is assigned pseudogene status. The chain's CDR3 is CASSKPGQENYGYTF. The DNA of the CDR3 is TGTGCCAGCAGCAAACCGGGACAAGAAAACTATGGCTACACCTTC.